This T cell receptor (beta chain) was sequenced in a study of blood T cell repertoires in COVID-19. Study details: Italy, Spain and the United States were the sources of the convalescent and acute COVID-19 samples. PBMCs, B-cell-depleted T cells, or T cells were the source of the cDNA or gDNA that made up the material.

Patients in Seattle were enrolled during active infection, then followed longitudinally. Under the authors' procedure: Reference gene primers were amplified, and this amplification served to estimate nucleated cell counts. The table came from immunoSEQ multiplex PCR; TCRdb's copy has only in-frame clones and leaves some out. The V and J calls and clone size come from that table; D and trimming were worked out from the DNA. Here the sample spans fewer than 700,000 clones, about 88% being singletons. Between the trimmed V and J ends, which lost 5 bases and 4 bases, there was a span of 15 bases. The CDR3 covers 14 residues. CDR1 is SGHRS, CDR2 YFSETQ, per germline.

The sequence was collected from a woman in her forties or fifties with COVID-19, enrolled during active disease. The specimen sequenced was peripheral blood. This chain connects TRBV5-1 to TRBJ1-1; a weak D match, TRBD1 (6 bases). CDR3 DNA sequence: TGCGCCAGCAGTATGGGGGGGCGAGGCACTGAAGCTTTCTTT. Translating it yields CASSMGGRGTEAFF.